The sequence of this TCR beta chain was determined in a study of T cell changes during pregnancy in multiple sclerosis. Sequenced by immunoSEQ multiplex PCR; TCRdb stores in-frame clones only, minus some. The table shows roughly 75,000 clones, with 92% occurring only once. Only one count was recorded for this clone. Source: peripheral blood, taken in the third trimester of pregnancy. The TCR was taken from a female donor in good health, enrolled as a control in a pregnancy study.

CDR3 region: CATMDYYNEQFF. The CDR3 region has the DNA TGTGCCACCATGGACTATTACAATGAGCAGTTCTTC. The rearrangement joins TRBV27 to TRBJ2-1, with D possibly matching TRBD2 (6 bases). V shed 10 bases and J shed 4 bases, with 11 bases lying between them. The CDR3 totals 12 residues. The V gene's germline CDR1 is MNHEY and CDR2 SMNVEV (reference sequence).